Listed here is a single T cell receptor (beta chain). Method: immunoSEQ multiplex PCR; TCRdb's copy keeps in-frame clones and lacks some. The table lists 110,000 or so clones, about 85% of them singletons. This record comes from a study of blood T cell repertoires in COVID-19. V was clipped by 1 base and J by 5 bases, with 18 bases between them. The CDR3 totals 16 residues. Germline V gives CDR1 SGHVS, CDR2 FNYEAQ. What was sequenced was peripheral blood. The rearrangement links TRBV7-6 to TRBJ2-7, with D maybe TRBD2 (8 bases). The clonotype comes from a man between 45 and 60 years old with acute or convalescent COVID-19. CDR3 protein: CASSLVGTAGVNEQYF. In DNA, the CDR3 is TGTGCCAGCAGCTTAGTCGGGACAGCGGGAGTAAACGAGCAGTACTTC.